This T cell receptor beta chain is from a study of blood T cell repertoires in COVID-19. CDR1 and CDR2 (germline): LNHNV, YYDKDF (reference sequence). Unmatched junction bases numbered 3, after V lost 8 bases and J lost 6 bases. The CDR3 runs to 13 residues. This table comes from immunoSEQ multiplex PCR, and its TCRdb copy is limited to in-frame clones, with some not included. The sample records some 460,000 clones, about 85% being singletons. This TCR was sampled from a woman aged 18-29 years with acute COVID-19. This rearrangement joins TRBV15 to TRBJ1-5, with 11 positions matching TRBD1. Sequencing was performed on PBMCs or T cells enriched from blood (not recorded which). The CDR3 nucleotides read TGTGCCACCCCGGGACAGGGGGTTCAGCCCCAGCATTTT. This encodes CATPGQGVQPQHF.